This T cell receptor beta chain came from a study of Ad26.COV2.S vaccination and SARS-CoV-2 variants. Whole-study findings and limits: Vaccine recipients surpassed placebo recipients in spike-specific TCR breadth.

As to this clone: As yet, its antigen is unknown.

Indicated treatment: some 20 received Ad26.COV2.S at low or high dose, single or two shots; several received placebo; per-sample allocation not given. Day 63 following the first vaccine or placebo injection was when the samples were taken. In Boston, the donor was an adult between 18-55 years of age. Vaccination employed an Ad26 vector expressing the Wuhan-strain SARS-CoV-2 spike. Germline V gives CDR1 SEHNR, CDR2 FQNEAQ (reference sequence). This CDR3 has 14 amino acids. V lost 5 bases to trimming and J lost 8 bases; unmatched junction nucleotides: 11. TCRdb's copy holds only in-frame clones and misses some; the assay was immunoSEQ multiplex PCR. The sample holds around 300,000 clones, under 90% seen once.

This clonotype originated in a person aged 18-60 years who received the Ad26.COV2.S COVID-19 vaccine or a placebo. This chain links TRBV7-9 with TRBJ1-1; 7 positions agree with TRBD1. The specimen was peripheral blood, collected in a trial of Ad26.COV2.S vaccine versus placebo. CDR3 nucleotide sequence: TGTGCCAGCAGCCCCCGGACAGGCTTAGTCGAAGCTTTCTTT. This translates into CASSPRTGLVEAFF.